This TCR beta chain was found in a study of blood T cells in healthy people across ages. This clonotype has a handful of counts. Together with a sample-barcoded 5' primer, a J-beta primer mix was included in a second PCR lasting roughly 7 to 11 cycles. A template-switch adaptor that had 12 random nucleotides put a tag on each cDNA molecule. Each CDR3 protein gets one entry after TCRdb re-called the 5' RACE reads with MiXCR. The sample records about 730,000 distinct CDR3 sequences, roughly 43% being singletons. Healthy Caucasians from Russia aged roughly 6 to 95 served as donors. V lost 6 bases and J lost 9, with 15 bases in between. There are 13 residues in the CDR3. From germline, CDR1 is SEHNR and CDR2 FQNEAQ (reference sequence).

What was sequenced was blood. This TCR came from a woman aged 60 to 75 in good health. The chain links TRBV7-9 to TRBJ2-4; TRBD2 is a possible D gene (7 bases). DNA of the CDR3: TGTGCCAGCAGTACGGGGGGCACAGGCATTCAGTACTTC. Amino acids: CASSTGGTGIQYF. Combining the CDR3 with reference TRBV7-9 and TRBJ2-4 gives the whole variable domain DTGVSQNPRHKITKRGQNVTFRCDPISEHNRLYWYRQTLGQGPEFLTYFQNEAQLEKSRLLSDRFSAERPKGSFSTLEIQRTEQGDSAMYLCASSTGGTGIQYFGAGTRLSVL.